The 4 T cell receptor beta chains below come from one sample, sequenced in a study of T-cell reconstitution after alpha-beta-depleted transplantation in children. Study-level results: Among T cells one year after transplant, newly produced cells accounted for most counts and diversity.

Unique molecular identifiers were incorporated when the TCRbeta library was constructed. TCRdb processed the PCR reads anew with MiXCR; each CDR3 protein has one entry. The repertoire holds 330,000 or so distinct CDR3 sequences, with roughly 7.8% as singletons. No antigens are known for them. The material sequenced was peripheral blood, taken 360 days after TCRalphabeta/CD19-depleted stem cell transplant. The receptors were gathered from a female patient aged 2 to 10 who had a stem cell transplant for Fanconi anemia, so the T cells may come from the graft donor.

This clonotype was detected many times. V usage is TRBV20-1 and J usage is TRBJ2-3; D is perhaps TRBD1 or TRBD2 (6 bases each). CDR1 and CDR2 (germline): DFQATT, SNEGSKA (reference sequence). The CDR3 runs 17 residues. The V end lost 1 base, the J end lost 1 base, and 18 bases lay between the germline ends. In DNA form, the CDR3 reads TGCAGTGCTAGAGTTCCACGGGGGCAAAAGCGCACAGATACGCAGTATTTT. Its protein product is CSARVPRGQKRTDTQYF.

This clonotype was picked up a small number of times. This sequence joins TRBV28 and TRBJ2-1, with D possibly matching TRBD2 (7 bases). In germline, CDR1 is MDHEN, CDR2 SYDVKM. This CDR3 region has 18 residues. V was trimmed by 5 bases and J by 2 bases, leaving 22 bases between them. The CDR3 DNA is TGTGCCAGCAGTCCGGACATTGGAGGGGGGGGGCCCTACAATGAGCAGTTCTTC. Its protein product is CASSPDIGGGGPYNEQFF.

V and J are TRBV7-9 and TRBJ2-5; 11 nucleotides match TRBD1. CDR3 length equals 16 residues. J gave up 5 bases and V 5 bases, and 10 bases lay outside the gene matches. Germline CDR1 reads SEHNR; CDR2 reads FQNEAQ (reference sequence). The CDR3 loop is CASSRDRGGYGETQYF. The CDR3 DNA sequence: TGTGCCAGCAGCCGGGACAGGGGGGGTTATGGCGAGACCCAGTACTTC.

The chain couples TRBV20-1 to TRBJ2-7; D is possibly TRBD2 (7 bases). Germline CDR1 and CDR2: DFQATT and SNEGSKA (reference sequence). Trimming took 3 bases from V and 7 from J, leaving 13 bases between them. The CDR3 has 12 residues. The CDR3: CSARGGAREQYV. Here the CDR3 DNA reads TGCAGTGCTAGGGGGGGGGCGCGGGAGCAGTACGTC.